These T cell receptor beta chains were read from a single sample in a study of cytotoxic CD8 clonotypes in ibrutinib-treated CLL. The protocol was immunoSEQ multiplex PCR, while the TCRdb copy is restricted to in-frame clones and leaves out a portion. The repertoire holds roughly 330,000 clones, with approximately 67% as singletons. The material was PBMCs, obtained after 36 months of ibrutinib treatment. The receptors come from a human donor with chronic lymphocytic leukemia. Both conserved end residues are part of each CDR3. Clone sizes are given selectively: once, few, many, or a class where the clone is expanded.

len	abundance	v_gene	j_gene	CDR3aa
17	once	TRBV4-2	TRBJ1-4	CASSRHPGQATNEKLFF
15	.	TRBV2	TRBJ1-1	CASKAGGKPNTEAFF
12	.	TRBV6-6	TRBJ2-1	CASSYWGNEQFF
17	.	TRBV7-9	TRBJ2-5	CASSLAPSGVMGETQYF
16	.	TRBV11-3	TRBJ2-2	CASSLFWTGQTGELFF
17	.	TRBV9	TRBJ1-3	CASSVWSGDFSGNTIYF
13	few	TRBV28	TRBJ1-1	CASSRLMNTEAFF
17	.	TRBV5-8	TRBJ2-5	CASSFLRAGGAQETQYF
13	few	TRBV19	TRBJ2-2	CASSRKNTGELFF
16	.	TRBV25-1	TRBJ2-7	CASLPRTGESFYEQYF
14	.	TRBV18	TRBJ1-1	CASSLEGQDTEAFF
15	.	TRBV6-6	TRBJ2-7	CASSYSGLAEYEQYF
16	.	TRBV7-9	TRBJ2-1	CASSFAGLRLNNEQFF
14	few	TRBV6-1	TRBJ1-5	CASVDPNSNQPQHF
13	.	TRBV5-6	TRBJ2-7	CASSLGAGYEQYF
16	.	TRBV29-1	TRBJ2-1	CSVGRTSGDIYNEQFF
14	.	TRBV4-1	TRBJ2-7	CASSRGQGSYEQYF
13	.	TRBV29-1	TRBJ2-7	CSAEGQRRYEQYF
15	.	TRBV11-2	TRBJ1-2	CASSHPGQGRDGYTF
13	few	TRBV9	TRBJ1-5	CASSVDGNQPQHF
16	.	TRBV29-1	TRBJ1-1	CSVGTGTGIGNTEAFF
15	.	TRBV5-1	TRBJ2-6	CASSSAISGANVLTF
13	.	TRBV11-2	TRBJ1-5	CASSLGLRQPQHF
13	few	TRBV28	TRBJ1-1	CASSLPGFAEAFF
15	.	TRBV5-1	TRBJ1-3	CASSFSGPTGNTIYF
18	few	TRBV10-3	TRBJ2-6	CAISLRQGGTSGANVLTF
15	.	TRBV4-2	TRBJ1-4	CASSQDGQGGEKLFF
16	.	TRBV15	TRBJ2-3	CATSSKTGGGTDTQYF
11	.	TRBV2	TRBJ2-2	CASRSPGELFF
17	.	TRBV4-1	TRBJ2-2	CASSHFRLGQNTGELFF
16	.	TRBV11-2	TRBJ2-5	CASSPRVTGAQETQYF
15	.	TRBV27	TRBJ1-2	CASRAQGIKYYGYTF
14	.	TRBV21-1	TRBJ2-7	CASSKSPATYEQYF
12	.	TRBV2	TRBJ2-7	CASSLTGYEQYF
16	.	TRBV5-1	TRBJ2-1	CASSLGGQRFYNEQFF
12	.	TRBV28	TRBJ2-5	CASSSGGETQYF
14	.	TRBV5-1	TRBJ2-1	CASSGGTGGYEQFF
13	.	TRBV5-4	TRBJ2-5	CASSSPGRQTQYF
13	few	TRBV18	TRBJ2-7	CASSPPLAFEQYF
13	.	TRBV7-3	TRBJ2-5	CASSFGGDETQYF
13	.	TRBV7-3	TRBJ2-2	CASSPKATGELFF
13	once	TRBV15	TRBJ2-7	CATSKDRGYEQYF
15	.	TRBV7-2	TRBJ1-1	CASSLAHVGYTEAFF
13	.	TRBV7-6	TRBJ2-7	CASSPGQATEQYF
16	few	TRBV5-1	TRBJ1-2	CASSDGTGITNYGYTF
16	.	TRBV27	TRBJ2-1	CASSLPLAGTYNEQFF
14	.	TRBV19	TRBJ2-1	CASSINELAGEQFF
16	.	TRBV27	TRBJ1-1	CASSSPQGAWKTEAFF
14	.	TRBV7-9	TRBJ2-3	CASSFPVATDTQYF
15	.	TRBV18	TRBJ2-7	CASSPQGLAGVEQYF
13	once	TRBV7-2	TRBJ2-1	CASSLYGPNREFF
16	.	TRBV5-1	TRBJ2-3	CASSTGSGGATDTQYF
15	.	TRBV18	TRBJ2-3	CASSPRQGGTDTQYF
13	.	TRBV4-1	TRBJ2-7	CASSQEGGYEQYF
13	few	TRBV9	TRBJ2-3	CASSVGWRDTQYF